Described below is a single T cell receptor beta chain sequence and its context. Its specificity is not known. This CDR3 has 12 residues. Germline assignment: CDR1 SGHVS and CDR2 FNYEAQ. The germline V and J ends were trimmed by 3 bases and 5 bases, with 8 bases remaining between them. Researchers ran the PCR with 60 Vbeta and 13 Jbeta primers. Generated by immunoSEQ multiplex PCR, the TCRdb table keeps only in-frame clones and is missing some. Found here are 150,000 to 200,000 clones, approximately 65% of them singletons; the top ten hold around 3.2%. The data originate from a study of cytomegalovirus exposure and HLA in healthy donors. Study results and caveats: Later analysis identified several of the most significant clusters that appeared linked to common viral pathogens.

This receptor was taken from a man aged 35 to 55 in good health and CMV-seronegative. Sequencing used PBMCs. The genes are TRBV7-6 and TRBJ2-7, with a tentative D call TRBD1 (6 bases). The CDR3 is CASSLAGDEQYF. The DNA for the CDR3 is TGTGCCAGCAGCTTGGCAGGGGACGAGCAGTACTTC.